The next 10 T cell receptor beta chains were all read from a single sample in a study of response to subunit inactivated influenza vaccine. One entry per CDR3 protein, called by TCRdb with MiXCR from the RT-PCR reads. The repertoire holds under 950,000 distinct CDR3 sequences, with less than 25% as singletons. Sequences were derived from PBMCs from blood, sampled 5 days after vaccination. These receptors were taken from a man between 50 and 59 years old who received an inactivated influenza vaccine.

This chain uses TRBV4-3 with TRBJ2-2; 11 bases are shared with TRBD1. The CDR3 runs 16 residues. The germline CDR1 and CDR2 sequences are LGHNA and YSLEER. J lost 5 bases, V lost 6 bases, and 8 bases had no gene match. The CDR3 nucleotides read TGCGCCAGCAGTCTCGGGACAGGGGGTTGGACCGGGGAGCTGTTTTTT. Protein: CASSLGTGGWTGELFF.

CDR3 region: CSVGRLLDTDTQYF. The CDR3 bases are TGCAGCGTTGGACGCCTACTTGACACAGATACGCAGTATTTT. The rearrangement uses TRBV29-1 and TRBJ2-3; D gene uncertain. CDR3 size: 14 residues. V was trimmed by 4 bases and J by 2 bases, leaving 13 bases between them. CDR1 and CDR2 (germline): SQVTM, ANQGSEA.

The rearrangement links TRBV10-3 to TRBJ2-3; 7 bases line up with TRBD1. The CDR3 runs 20 residues. Germline V lookup: CDR1 ENHRY, CDR2 SYGVKD. J was trimmed by 0 bases and V by 6 bases; bases with no gene match: 21. CDR3 nucleotide sequence: TGTGCCATCAGGCCCGGGACAGTACCCCGAAGCGGTTCTAGCACAGATACGCAGTATTTT. This codes for CAIRPGTVPRSGSSTDTQYF.

The chain has TRBV12-3 or TRBV12-4 and TRBJ1-1; D uncertain. This CDR3 has 16 residues. Trimming pared 3 bases from V and 4 bases from J, leaving 18 bases between. The chain's CDR3 is CASSFWLGSLGTEAFF. The CDR3 coding sequence is TGTGCCAGCAGTTTTTGGTTGGGGAGTCTGGGCACTGAAGCTTTCTTT.

V gene TRBV27 combines with J gene TRBJ1-6; D remains ambiguous. The germline CDR1 and CDR2 sequences are MNHEY and SMNVEV (reference sequence). The CDR3 covers 15 residues. Trimming left V 2 bases short and J 10 bases short, with 15 bases between. CDR3: CASSLKSLTYSPLHF. CDR3 nucleotides: TGTGCCAGCAGTTTAAAGTCCCTTACTTACTCACCCCTCCACTTT.

The J gene is TRBJ1-1, the V gene TRBV12-3 or TRBV12-4; no clear D. V lost 2 bases and J lost 3, with 19 bases in between. This CDR3 has 17 residues. The CDR3 nucleotides are TGTGCCAGCAGTTTAAGACGTCATAACTTGGAAGACACTGAAGCTTTCTTT. Translating it yields CASSLRRHNLEDTEAFF.

The chain recombines TRBV18 with TRBJ2-1, with D perhaps TRBD2 (6 bases). The CDR3 is 15 residues long. CDR1 and CDR2 from the germline V gene are KGHSH and LQKENI. Trimming shortened V by 6 bases and J by 5 bases, and 17 bases separated the two germline ends. CDR3 sequence (DNA): TGTGCCAGCTCGCAACCGGGAGAAAACAACAATGAGCAGTTCTTC. Translated: CASSQPGENNNEQFF.

This chain's CDR3 is CASSPTVDYGYTF. The CDR3 DNA follows: TGTGCCAGCAGCCCGACAGTGGACTATGGCTACACCTTC. V and J are TRBV12-3 or TRBV12-4 and TRBJ1-2; TRBD1 is a possible D gene (5 bases). CDR3 length: 13 residues. V lost 6 bases and J 3 bases, leaving 11 bases between the germline ends.

This clonotype has a handful of counts. The chain links TRBV11-2 to TRBJ2-7, with D perhaps matching TRBD2 (6 bases). Germline-derived CDR1 and CDR2 are SGHAT and FQNNGV. The CDR3 sequence is 15 residues long. Trimming took off 1 base at V and 3 bases at J, with 13 bases between the two ends. The CDR3 DNA follows: TGTGCCAGCAGCTTAGCTAGCGATGCCTTCTACGAGCAGTACTTC. Residues: CASSLASDAFYEQYF.

In its sample, this clonotype was seen a few times. The chain has TRBV20-1 and TRBJ1-5; a possible D gene is TRBD1 (6 bases). V lost 3 bases and J 4 bases, leaving 13 bases between the germline ends. Germline V gene lookup returns CDR1 DFQATT and CDR2 SNEGSKA (reference sequence). The CDR3 runs 14 residues. The CDR3 DNA sequence: TGCAGTGCTAGGACAGGTTCTACTAATCAGCCCCAGCATTTT. This sequence encodes CSARTGSTNQPQHF.